This TCR beta chain was sequenced during a study of blood T cell repertoires in COVID-19. Study background: The United States, Italy and Spain provided the acute and convalescent COVID-19 samples. PBMCs, B-cell-depleted T cells, or T cells were the source of the cDNA or gDNA that made up the material.

This clone was counted only a few times. Losses at the gene ends were 0 bases for V and 3 bases for J; bases not matched to a gene: 3. The CDR3 is made up of 15 amino acids. Germline-derived CDR1 and CDR2 are SGHRS and YFSETQ. In the study's own analysis: Amplified reference gene primers provided the basis for estimating nucleated cell counts. Profiling relied on immunoSEQ multiplex PCR, and the TCRdb table lists in-frame clones only, not all of them. V, J and clone size are those of that table, while D and trimming were read from the DNA. This repertoire shows more than 85,000 clones, 80% to 90% found once; its top ten account for roughly 7.7%.

Source material: peripheral blood. The TCR comes from a woman older than 75 with active or convalescent COVID-19. The chain joins TRBV5-1 to TRBJ2-7; 10 bases agree with TRBD1. The chain's CDR3 is CASSLGQGAIYEQYF. The DNA for the CDR3 is TGCGCCAGCAGCTTGGGACAGGGGGCAATCTACGAGCAGTACTTC.